The entry below describes one TCR beta chain. The sample originates from a study of control samples from healthy donors and cancer patients. Sequencing was performed with immunoSEQ multiplex PCR; in TCRdb, only in-frame clones are kept and a portion is missing. The sample shows 150,000 to 200,000 clones, approximately 90% of them seen only once. The V end was cut by 4 bases, the J end by 11 bases, with 24 bases between. CDR1 is MGHRA, CDR2 YSYEKL, per germline. CDR3 length: 16 amino acids. This TCR was sampled from a man aged 30 to 39 in good health. The genes are TRBV4-1 and TRBJ1-5; D remains ambiguous. The sample taken for sequencing was blood. This CDR3 reads CASSPTVPTVAEAQHF. In nucleotides, the CDR3 is TGCGCCAGCAGCCCCACTGTCCCCACAGTAGCTGAGGCCCAGCATTTT.